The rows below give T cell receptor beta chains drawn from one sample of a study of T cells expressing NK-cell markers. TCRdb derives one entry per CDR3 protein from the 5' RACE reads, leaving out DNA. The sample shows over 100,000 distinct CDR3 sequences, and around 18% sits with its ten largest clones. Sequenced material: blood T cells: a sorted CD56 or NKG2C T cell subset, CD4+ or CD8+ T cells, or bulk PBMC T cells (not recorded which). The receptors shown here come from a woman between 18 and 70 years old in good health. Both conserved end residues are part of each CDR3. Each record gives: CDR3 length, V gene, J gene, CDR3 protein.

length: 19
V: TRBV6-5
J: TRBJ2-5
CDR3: CASSYRVLRGDLTAETQYF

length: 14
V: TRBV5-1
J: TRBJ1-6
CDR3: CASSVDRGGSPLHF

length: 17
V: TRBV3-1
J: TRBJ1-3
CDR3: CASSQPGQGFVGNTIYF

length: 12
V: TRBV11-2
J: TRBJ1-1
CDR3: CASSLSVGEAFF

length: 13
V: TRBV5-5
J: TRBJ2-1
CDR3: CASSFEEWDEQFF

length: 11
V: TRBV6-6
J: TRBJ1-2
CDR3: CASSYGDGYTF

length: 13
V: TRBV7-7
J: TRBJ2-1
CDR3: CASSLEGDREQFF

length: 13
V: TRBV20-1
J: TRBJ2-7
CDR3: CSASYWQNYEQYF

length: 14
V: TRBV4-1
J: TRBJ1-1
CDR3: CANSQVLGNTEAFF

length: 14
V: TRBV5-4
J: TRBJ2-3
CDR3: CASSLRGGQDTQYF

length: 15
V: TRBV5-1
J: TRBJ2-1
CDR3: CASSLSDGRYNEQFF

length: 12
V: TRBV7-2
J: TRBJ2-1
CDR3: CASSWTSHEQFF

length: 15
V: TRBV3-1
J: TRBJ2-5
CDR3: CASSQAVAGEETQYF

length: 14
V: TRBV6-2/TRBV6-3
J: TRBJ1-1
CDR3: CASSLWASNTEAFF

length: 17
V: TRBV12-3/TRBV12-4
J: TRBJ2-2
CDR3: CASSPWVAGANTGELFF

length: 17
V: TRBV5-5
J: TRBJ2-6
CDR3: CASSPGAHGTGANVLTF

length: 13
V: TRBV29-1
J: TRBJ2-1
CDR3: CSVDLASSGEQFF

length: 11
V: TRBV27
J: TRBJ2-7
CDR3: CASRRGYEQYF

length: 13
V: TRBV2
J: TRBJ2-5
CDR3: CASSEAVLQSQYF

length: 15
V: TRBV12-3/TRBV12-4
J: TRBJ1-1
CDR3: CASSTPDRGDAEAFF

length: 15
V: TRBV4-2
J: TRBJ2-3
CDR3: CASSPRDTETDTQYF

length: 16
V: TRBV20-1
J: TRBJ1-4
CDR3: CSARDQIETTGEKLFF

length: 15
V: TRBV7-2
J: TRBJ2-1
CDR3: CASSLAGVMSHEQFF

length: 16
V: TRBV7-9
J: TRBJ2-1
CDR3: CASSPPLAGKHNEQFF

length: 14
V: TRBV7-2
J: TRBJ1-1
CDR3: CASRTGFMNTEAFF

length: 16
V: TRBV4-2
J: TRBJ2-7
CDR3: CASSQVASTASYEQYF

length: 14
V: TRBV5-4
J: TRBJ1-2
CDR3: CASSFFGGIGGYTF

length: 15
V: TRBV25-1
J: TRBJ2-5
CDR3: CASSESGLEGETQYF

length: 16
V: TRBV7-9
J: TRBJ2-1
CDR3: CASSFPGLAGFGEQFF

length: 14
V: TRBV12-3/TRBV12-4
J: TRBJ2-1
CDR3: CASSTGTDYNEQFF